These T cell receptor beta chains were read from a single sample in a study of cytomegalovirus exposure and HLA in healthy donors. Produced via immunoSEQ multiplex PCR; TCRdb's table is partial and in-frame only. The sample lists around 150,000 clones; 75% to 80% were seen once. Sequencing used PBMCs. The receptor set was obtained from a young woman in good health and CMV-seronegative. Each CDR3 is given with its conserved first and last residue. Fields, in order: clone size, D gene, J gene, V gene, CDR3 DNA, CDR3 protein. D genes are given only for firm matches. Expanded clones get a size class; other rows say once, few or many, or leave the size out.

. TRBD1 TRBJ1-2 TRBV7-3 TGTGCCAGCAGCACAACTACAGGGGGCTATGGCTACACCTTC CASSTTTGGYGYTF
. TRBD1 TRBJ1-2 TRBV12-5 TGTGCTAGTGGTACAGGACAGGGACCTGGCTACACCTTC CASGTGQGPGYTF
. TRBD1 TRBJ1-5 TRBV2 TGTGCCAGCAATTCGGACAGGGTGAATCAGCCCCAGCATTTT CASNSDRVNQPQHF
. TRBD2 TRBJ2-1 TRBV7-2 TGTGCCAGCAGCTTAGATTTCAGGAGCGGGGGGCCCCCCTACAATGAGCAGTTCTTC CASSLDFRSGGPPYNEQFF
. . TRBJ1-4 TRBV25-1 TGTGCCAGCAGAGGCCACGGCAGGGTTTTGGAAAAACTGTTTTTT CASRGHGRVLEKLFF
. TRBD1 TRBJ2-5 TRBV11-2 TGTGCCAGCAGCTTTCACGGGACAGGGGGAGAGACCCAGTACTTC CASSFHGTGGETQYF
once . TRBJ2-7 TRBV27 TGTGCCAGCAGTTTATCCGGCAGAGGCTACGAGCAGTACTTC CASSLSGRGYEQYF
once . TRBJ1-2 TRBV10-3 TGTGCCATCAGCTTCTCACAGGGAAACTATGGCTACACCTTC CAISFSQGNYGYTF
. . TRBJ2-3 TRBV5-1 TGCGCCAGCAGCTTTCGGCCTAGCGACACAGATACGCAGTATTTT CASSFRPSDTDTQYF
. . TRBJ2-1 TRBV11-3 TGTGCCAGCAAAGGAGGGGGCGGTGAGCAGTTCTTC CASKGGGGEQFF
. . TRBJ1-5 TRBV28 TGTGCCACGTCATCTGGTGCAGGCAATCAGCCCCAGCATTTT CATSSGAGNQPQHF
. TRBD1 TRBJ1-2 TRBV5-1 TGCGCCAGCAGCAGACGACAGGGGGGCTACACCTTC CASSRRQGGYTF
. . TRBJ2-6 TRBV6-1 TGTGCCAGCAGAGAACGAGGGTCCTCTGGGGCCAACGTCCTGACTTTC CASRERGSSGANVLTF